This TCR beta chain comes out of a study of response to subunit inactivated influenza vaccine. Notes on the study in general: The authors proposed limited new T cell recruitment per seasonal influenza vaccination.

For this clonotype: Its cognate antigen is unknown.

From the RT-PCR reads, TCRdb called clonotypes with MiXCR, one entry per CDR3 protein. The sample has more than 700,000 distinct CDR3 sequences, around 20% seen once. CDR1 is DFQATT and CDR2 is SNEGSKA in the germline V gene (reference sequence). The V and J ends lost 2 bases and 4 bases respectively, with 17 bases between them. The CDR3 contains 15 residues. Sequenced here: PBMCs from blood, sampled roughly 5 days after vaccination. The clonotype comes from a man aged 50-60 years who received an inactivated influenza vaccine. V usage is TRBV20-1 and J usage is TRBJ2-5, with D possibly being TRBD2 (6 bases). This chain's CDR3 is CSARSGDNVRETQYF. The CDR3 DNA reads as TGCAGTGCTAGATCGGGGGATAATGTGAGAGAGACCCAGTACTTC.